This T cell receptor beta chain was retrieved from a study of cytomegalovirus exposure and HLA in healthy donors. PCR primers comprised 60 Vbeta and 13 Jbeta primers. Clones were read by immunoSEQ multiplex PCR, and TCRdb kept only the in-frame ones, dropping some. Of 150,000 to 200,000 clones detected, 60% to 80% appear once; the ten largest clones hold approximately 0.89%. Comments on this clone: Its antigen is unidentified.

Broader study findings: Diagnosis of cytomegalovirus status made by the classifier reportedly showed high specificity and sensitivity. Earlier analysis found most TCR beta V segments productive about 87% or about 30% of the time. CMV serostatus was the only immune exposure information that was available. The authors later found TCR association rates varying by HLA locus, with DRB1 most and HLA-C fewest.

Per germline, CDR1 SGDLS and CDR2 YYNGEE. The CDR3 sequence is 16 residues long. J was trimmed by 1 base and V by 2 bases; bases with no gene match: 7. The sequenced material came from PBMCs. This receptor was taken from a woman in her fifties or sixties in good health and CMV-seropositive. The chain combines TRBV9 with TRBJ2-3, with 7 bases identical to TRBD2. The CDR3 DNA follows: TGTGCCAGCAGCGTGGGGGGGTACCTGGGCACAGATACGCAGTATTTT. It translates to CASSVGGYLGTDTQYF.